One and the same sample provided the 17 T cell receptor beta chains below, sequenced in a study of shared clonotypes between healthy human individuals. Repertoires were generated with immunoSEQ multiplex PCR, while TCRdb's copy carries only in-frame clones and drops some. The data show about 1 million clones, with about 75% seen just once and 1.4% held by the top ten. The sample was memory CD4+ T cells sorted from blood. The subset here: CD45RA-negative fraction. The origin of the receptors is a man between 18 and 29 years old in good health.

Concerning this clone itself: One base away lies a much larger clone, so this may be a sequencing read error. At the DNA level, this CDR3 is encoded by other sequences in the same sample as well. V gene TRBV6-5 combines with J gene TRBJ1-2; D unresolved. Germline V gives CDR1 MNHEY, CDR2 SVGAGI. The CDR3 is made up of 12 amino acids. Trimming took 4 bases from V and 2 from J, leaving 5 bases between them. The CDR3 coding sequence is TGTGCCAGCAGTTTAGGGAACTATGGCTACACCTTC. Protein sequence: CASSLGNYGYTF.

Concerning this clone itself: Other DNA sequences in the same sample also yield this CDR3. This sequence joins TRBV5-1 and TRBJ1-5, with D possibly being TRBD1 (6 bases). V lost 0 bases to trimming and J lost 3 bases, with 10 bases between them. Germline CDR1 SGHRS, CDR2 YFSETQ. CDR3 length: 15 residues. The CDR3 loop is CASSLDGQSNQPQHF. CDR3 nucleotides: TGCGCCAGCAGCTTGGATGGACAGTCCAATCAGCCCCAGCATTTT.

The chain employs TRBV7-2 and TRBJ2-5; 8 nucleotides match TRBD2. This CDR3 comprises 15 residues. The J segment lost 5 bases and the V segment lost 5 bases, leaving 10 bases of the junction unmatched. Germline V gene data show CDR1 as SGHTA and CDR2 as FQGNSA. Here the CDR3 DNA reads TGTGCCAGCAGCCCGCCGGGGGGGCGAACGGAGACCCAGTACTTC. It encodes CASSPPGGRTETQYF.

This clone was recorded only once. The gene calls are TRBV11-2 and TRBJ1-1; D gene ambiguous. V was clipped by 2 bases and J by 2 bases, with 9 bases between them. Germline V gives CDR1 SGHAT, CDR2 FQNNGV. The CDR3 extends over 14 amino acids. This CDR3 is CASSLSKINTEAFF. Here the CDR3 DNA reads TGTGCCAGCAGCTTATCAAAGATAAACACTGAAGCTTTCTTT.

CDR3 sequence (DNA): TGTGCCAGCCGGGACAGGGGAACCTACAATGAGCAGTTCTTC. Encoded protein: CASRDRGTYNEQFF. The chain uses TRBV2 and TRBJ2-1; 10 nucleotides line up with TRBD1. This CDR3 has 14 amino acids. Per the germline V gene, CDR1 is SNHLY and CDR2 is FYNNEI. V gave up 8 bases and J gave up 2 bases; unmatched junction bases: 3.

The chain joins TRBV10-3 to TRBJ2-3, with D maybe TRBD2 (5 bases). Germline loops: CDR1 ENHRY, CDR2 SYGVKD. This CDR3 spans 15 amino acids. The germline V and J ends were trimmed by 3 bases and 0 bases, with 10 bases remaining between them. This CDR3 is CAISETRLSTDTQYF. Here the CDR3 DNA reads TGTGCCATCAGTGAAACTAGGTTAAGCACAGATACGCAGTATTTT.

The CDR3 reads CASSPADSEQYF. The DNA of the CDR3 is TGTGCCAGCAGCCCGGCAGACAGCGAGCAGTACTTC. The V gene is TRBV11-3, the J gene TRBJ2-7; perhaps TRBD1 as D (5 bases). Trimming took off 5 bases at V and 6 bases at J, with 11 bases between the two ends. Germline-derived CDR1 and CDR2 are SGHNT and YENEEA. The CDR3 runs to 12 residues.

The chain joins TRBV28 to TRBJ1-3, with D perhaps matching TRBD1 (6 bases). V lost 5 bases, J lost 6 bases, and 11 bases lay in between. Germline V gene lookup returns CDR1 MDHEN and CDR2 SYDVKM. This CDR3 region has 13 residues. The CDR3 bases are TGTGCCAGCAGTGCCGGGACACTAAACACCATATATTTT. It encodes CASSAGTLNTIYF.

This clone appeared a few times. The V gene is TRBV6-5, the J gene TRBJ1-3; D remains ambiguous. V lost 0 bases and J lost 3, with 9 bases in between. Germline V lookup: CDR1 MNHEY, CDR2 SVGAGI. This CDR3 has 15 amino acids. This CDR3 reads CASSYSTGFGNTIYF. In nucleotides, the CDR3 is TGTGCCAGCAGTTACTCGACCGGGTTTGGAAACACCATATATTTT.

This clone was seen only once. The rearrangement uses TRBV9 and TRBJ2-3, with D uncertain. The CDR3 totals 15 residues. CDR1 SGDLS and CDR2 YYNGEE come from the germline V gene. V lost 0 bases, J lost 2 bases, and 10 bases lay in between. In DNA, the CDR3 is TGTGCCAGCAGCGTAGGAGCCCGTAACACAGATACGCAGTATTTT. It codes for CASSVGARNTDTQYF.

The chain carries TRBV2 and TRBJ2-3; perhaps TRBD2 as D (5 bases). Looked up from germline, CDR1 is SNHLY and CDR2 is FYNNEI. V lost 2 bases, J lost 3 bases, and 6 bases lay in between. This CDR3 is built from 13 residues. CDR3 DNA: TGTGCCAGCAGTGAATGGAGGACAGATACGCAGTATTTT. It specifies CASSEWRTDTQYF.

The CDR3 DNA follows: TGTGCCAGCAGCCCTCGATTATCTGGTCAGAGATATTCGAACACCGGGGAGCTGTTTTTT. This encodes CASSPRLSGQRYSNTGELFF. The rearrangement joins TRBV9 to TRBJ2-2; no definite D call. Germline-derived CDR1 and CDR2 are SGDLS and YYNGEE. V was shortened by 4 bases and J by 0 bases, with 25 bases between the two germline ends. The CDR3 extends over 20 amino acids.

This clone was counted a single time. The chain links TRBV5-4 to TRBJ2-5, with a weak D call TRBD2 (6 bases). CDR3 size: 15 residues. Between the trimmed V and J ends, which lost 2 bases and 1 base, there was a span of 12 bases. Germline CDR1 and CDR2: SGHNT and YYREEE (reference sequence). The CDR3 nucleotides read TGTGCCAGCAGCTTCGATGCCGGGGGCCAAGAGACCCAGTACTTC. The encoded protein is CASSFDAGGQETQYF.

The gene calls are TRBV19 and TRBJ2-2; D is uncertain. V shed 8 bases and J shed 3 bases, with 10 bases lying between them. Germline V CDR1 and CDR2: LNHDA, SQIVND (reference sequence). This CDR3 has 13 residues. The CDR3 coding sequence is TGTGCCAGTGGTCTCAGGCACACCGGGGAGCTGTTTTTT. It yields the protein CASGLRHTGELFF.

This clone was recorded a few times. CDR3 sequence (DNA): TGTGCCAGCAGCTTAGCGAAAACTAGCGGGAACTACGAGCAGTACTTC. Residues: CASSLAKTSGNYEQYF. The V and J genes are TRBV7-9 and TRBJ2-7, with TRBD2 matching 10 bases. There are 16 residues in the CDR3. Germline CDR1 reads SEHNR; CDR2 reads FQNEAQ (reference sequence). V lost 0 bases to trimming and J lost 3 bases; unmatched junction nucleotides: 5. Together with reference TRBV7-9 and TRBJ2-7, the CDR3 gives the full variable domain: DTGVSQNPRHKITKRGQNVTFRCDPISEHNRLYWYRQTLGQGPEFLTYFQNEAQLEKSRLLSDRFSAERPKGSFSTLEIQRTEQGDSAMYLCASSLAKTSGNYEQYFGPGTRLTVT.

A word on this clone: The sample holds other DNA sequences that translate to the same CDR3. This sequence joins TRBV7-2 and TRBJ2-5, with 9 bases lining up with TRBD1. Looked up from germline, CDR1 is SGHTA and CDR2 is FQGNSA. The V and J ends lost 3 bases and 5 bases, in that order; junction bases with no gene match: 10. The CDR3 is 16 amino acids. The CDR3 DNA follows: TGTGCCAGCAGCTTGGAGGGGGGGACAGGGCTCGAGACCCAGTACTTC. It translates to CASSLEGGTGLETQYF. The complete variable domain, with remaining parts taken from reference TRBV7-2 and TRBJ2-5, reads GAGVSQSPSNKVTEKGKDVELRCDPISGHTALYWYRQSLGQGLEFLIYFQGNSAPDKSGLPSDRFSAERTGGSVSTLTIQRTQQEDSAVYLCASSLEGGTGLETQYFGPGTRLLVL.

This chain uses TRBV14 with TRBJ1-4; D is possibly TRBD1 (5 bases). V gave up 1 base and J gave up 11 bases, with 14 bases separating them. The CDR3 spans 14 residues. Germline V gene sequence: CDR1 SGHDN, CDR2 FVKESK. Written as DNA, the CDR3 is TGTGCCAGCAGCCAAGGGGACGGAGTCCCCAAACTGTTTTTT. Protein: CASSQGDGVPKLFF.